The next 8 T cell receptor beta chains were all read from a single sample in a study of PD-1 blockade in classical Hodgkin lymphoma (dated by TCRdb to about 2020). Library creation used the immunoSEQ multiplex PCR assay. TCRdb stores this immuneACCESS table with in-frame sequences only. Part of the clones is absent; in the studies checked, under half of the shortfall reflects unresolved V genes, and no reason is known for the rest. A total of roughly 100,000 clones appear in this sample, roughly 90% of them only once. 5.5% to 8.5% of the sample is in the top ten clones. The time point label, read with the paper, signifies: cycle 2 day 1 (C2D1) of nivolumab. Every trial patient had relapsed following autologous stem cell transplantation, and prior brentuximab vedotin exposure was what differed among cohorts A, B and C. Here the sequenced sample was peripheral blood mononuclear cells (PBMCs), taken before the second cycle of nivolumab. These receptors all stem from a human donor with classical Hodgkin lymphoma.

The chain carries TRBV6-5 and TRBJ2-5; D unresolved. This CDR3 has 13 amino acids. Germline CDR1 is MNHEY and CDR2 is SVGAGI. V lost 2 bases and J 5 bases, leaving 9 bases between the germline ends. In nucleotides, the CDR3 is TGTGCCAGCAGTTACCTTGGACGGGAGACCCAGTACTTC. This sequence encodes CASSYLGRETQYF.

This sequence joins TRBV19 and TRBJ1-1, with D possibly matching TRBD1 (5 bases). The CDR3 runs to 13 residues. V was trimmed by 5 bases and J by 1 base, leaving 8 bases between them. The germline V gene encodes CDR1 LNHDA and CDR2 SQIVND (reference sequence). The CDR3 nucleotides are TGTGCCAGTAGTCGCGGGGGGAACACTGAAGCTTTCTTT. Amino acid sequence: CASSRGGNTEAFF.

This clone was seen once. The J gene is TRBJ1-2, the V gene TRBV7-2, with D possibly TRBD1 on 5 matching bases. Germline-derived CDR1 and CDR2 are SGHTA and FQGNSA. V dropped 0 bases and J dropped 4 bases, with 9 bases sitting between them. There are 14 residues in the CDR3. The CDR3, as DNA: TGTGCCAGCAGCTTAGCGTCGACAGTCTATGGCTACACCTTC. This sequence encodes CASSLASTVYGYTF.

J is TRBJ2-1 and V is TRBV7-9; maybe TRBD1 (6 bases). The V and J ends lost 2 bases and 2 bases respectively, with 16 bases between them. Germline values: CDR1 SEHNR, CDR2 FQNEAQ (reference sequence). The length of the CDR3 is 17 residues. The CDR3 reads CASSLPSLGHPYNEQFF. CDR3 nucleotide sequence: TGTGCCAGCAGCTTACCCTCCTTGGGACACCCCTACAATGAGCAGTTCTTC.

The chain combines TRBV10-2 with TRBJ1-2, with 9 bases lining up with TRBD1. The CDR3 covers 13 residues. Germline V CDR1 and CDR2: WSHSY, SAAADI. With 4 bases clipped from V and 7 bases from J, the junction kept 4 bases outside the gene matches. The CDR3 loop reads CASSVDRGTGYTF. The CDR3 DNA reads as TGCGCCAGCAGTGTTGACAGGGGGACTGGCTACACCTTC.

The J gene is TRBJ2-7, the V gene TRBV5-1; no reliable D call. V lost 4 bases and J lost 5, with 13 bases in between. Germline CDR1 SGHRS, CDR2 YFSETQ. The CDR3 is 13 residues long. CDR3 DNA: TGCGCCAGCAGCAGTCCCCCGTCCCACGAGCAGTACTTC. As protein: CASSSPPSHEQYF.

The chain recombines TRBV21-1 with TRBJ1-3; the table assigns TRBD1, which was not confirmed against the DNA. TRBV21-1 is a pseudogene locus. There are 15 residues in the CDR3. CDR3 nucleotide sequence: TGTGCCAGCAGCCCCGAGCCAGGGGGAGGAAACACCATATATTTT. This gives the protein CASSPEPGGGNTIYF.

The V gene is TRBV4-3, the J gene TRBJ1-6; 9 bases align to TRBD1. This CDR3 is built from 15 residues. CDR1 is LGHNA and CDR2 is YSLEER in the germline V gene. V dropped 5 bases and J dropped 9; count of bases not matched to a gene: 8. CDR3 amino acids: CASSEQGARVSPLHF. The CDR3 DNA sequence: TGCGCCAGCAGCGAACAGGGGGCGCGGGTTTCACCCCTCCACTTT.